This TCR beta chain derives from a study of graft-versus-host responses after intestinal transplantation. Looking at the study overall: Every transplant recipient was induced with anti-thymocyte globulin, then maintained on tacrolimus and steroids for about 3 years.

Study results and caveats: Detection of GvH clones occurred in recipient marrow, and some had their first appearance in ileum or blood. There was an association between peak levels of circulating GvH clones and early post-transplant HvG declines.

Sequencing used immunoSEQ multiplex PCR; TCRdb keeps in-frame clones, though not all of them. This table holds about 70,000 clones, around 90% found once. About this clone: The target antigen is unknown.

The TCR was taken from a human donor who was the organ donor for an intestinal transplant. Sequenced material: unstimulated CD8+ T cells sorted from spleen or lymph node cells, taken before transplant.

The CDR3 protein is CASSIAGGESSPLHF. Here the CDR3 DNA reads TGTGCCAGTAGTATAGCAGGGGGCGAGAGTTCACCCCTCCACTTT. The rearrangement uses TRBV19 and TRBJ1-6, with 8 nucleotides matching TRBD1. The CDR3 totals 15 residues. Trimming cost V 1 base and J 9 bases; bases outside gene matches: 5. Germline CDR1 is LNHDA and CDR2 is SQIVND (reference sequence).